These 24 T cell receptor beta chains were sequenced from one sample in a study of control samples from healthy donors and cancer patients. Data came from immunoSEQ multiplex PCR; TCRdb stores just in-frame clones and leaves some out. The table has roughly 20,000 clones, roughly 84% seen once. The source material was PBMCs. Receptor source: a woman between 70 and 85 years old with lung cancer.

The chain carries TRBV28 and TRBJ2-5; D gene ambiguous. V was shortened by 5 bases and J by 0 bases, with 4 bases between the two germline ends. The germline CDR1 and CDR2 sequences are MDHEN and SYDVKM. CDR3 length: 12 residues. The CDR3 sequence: CASSPHQETQYF. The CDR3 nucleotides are TGTGCCAGCAGTCCCCACCAAGAGACCCAGTACTTC.

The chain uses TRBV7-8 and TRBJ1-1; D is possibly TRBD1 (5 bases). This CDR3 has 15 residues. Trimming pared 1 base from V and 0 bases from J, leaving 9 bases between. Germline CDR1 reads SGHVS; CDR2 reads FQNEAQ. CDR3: CASSLVGVMNTEAFF. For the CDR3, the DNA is TGTGCCAGCAGCTTAGTAGGGGTTATGAACACTGAAGCTTTCTTT.

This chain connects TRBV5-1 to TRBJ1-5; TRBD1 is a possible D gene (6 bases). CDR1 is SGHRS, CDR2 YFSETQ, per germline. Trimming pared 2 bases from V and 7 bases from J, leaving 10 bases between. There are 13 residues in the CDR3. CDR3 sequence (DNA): TGCGCCAGCAGCTTCGGGGGCGGCCAGCCCCAGCATTTT. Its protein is CASSFGGGQPQHF. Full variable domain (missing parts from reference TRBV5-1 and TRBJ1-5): KAGVTQTPRYLIKTRGQQVTLSCSPISGHRSVSWYQQTPGQGLQFLFEYFSETQRNKGNFPGRFSGRQFSNSRSEMNVSTLELGDSALYLCASSFGGGQPQHFGDGTRLSIL.

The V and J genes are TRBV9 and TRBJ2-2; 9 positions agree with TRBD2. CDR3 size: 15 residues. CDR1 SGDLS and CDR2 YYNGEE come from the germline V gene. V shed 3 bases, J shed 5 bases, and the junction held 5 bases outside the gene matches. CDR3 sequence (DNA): TGTGCCAGCAGCGCGAGCGGGAGGTCTACCGGGGAGCTGTTTTTT. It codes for CASSASGRSTGELFF. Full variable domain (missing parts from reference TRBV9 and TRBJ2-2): DSGVTQTPKHLITATGQRVTLRCSPRSGDLSVYWYQQSLDQGLQFLIQYYNGEERAKGNILERFSAQQFPDLHSELNLSSLELGDSALYFCASSASGRSTGELFFGEGSRLTVL.

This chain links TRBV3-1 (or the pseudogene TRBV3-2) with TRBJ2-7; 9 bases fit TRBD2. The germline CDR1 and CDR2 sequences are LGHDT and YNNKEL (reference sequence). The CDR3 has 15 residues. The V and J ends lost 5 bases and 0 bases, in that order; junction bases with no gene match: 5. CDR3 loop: CASSSPTSGSYEQYF. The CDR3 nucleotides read TGTGCCAGCAGCTCTCCGACTAGCGGCTCCTACGAGCAGTACTTC.

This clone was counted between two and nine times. CDR3 bases: TGTGCCAGTAGTATGGGGCGGGATCAGCCCCAGCATTTT. This sequence encodes CASSMGRDQPQHF. The gene calls are TRBV19 and TRBJ1-5; TRBD1 is a possible D gene (5 bases). Trimming pared 3 bases from V and 5 bases from J, leaving 8 bases between. The CDR3 is 13 residues long. CDR1 is LNHDA, CDR2 SQIVND, per germline (reference sequence).

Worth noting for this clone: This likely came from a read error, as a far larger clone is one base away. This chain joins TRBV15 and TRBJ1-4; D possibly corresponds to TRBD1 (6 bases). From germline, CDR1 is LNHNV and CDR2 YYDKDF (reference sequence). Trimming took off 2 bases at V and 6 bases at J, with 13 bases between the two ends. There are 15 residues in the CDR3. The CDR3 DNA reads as TGTGCCACCAGCAGACTCCACAGGGTTGATGAAAAACTGTTTTTT. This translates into CATSRLHRVDEKLFF.

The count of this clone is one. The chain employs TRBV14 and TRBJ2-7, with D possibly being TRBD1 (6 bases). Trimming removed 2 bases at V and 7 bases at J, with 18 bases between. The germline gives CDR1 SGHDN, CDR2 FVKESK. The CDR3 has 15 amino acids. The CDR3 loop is CASSQFRGRAWEQYF. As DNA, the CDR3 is TGTGCCAGCAGCCAATTCAGGGGCAGGGCCTGGGAGCAGTACTTC.

CDR3 amino acids: CASSLEQGLWNTGELFF. The CDR3 coding sequence is TGCGCCAGCAGCTTGGAACAAGGCCTATGGAACACCGGGGAGCTGTTTTTT. The rearrangement joins TRBV5-1 to TRBJ2-2; D is unclear. CDR3 length: 17 residues. Germline V gene lookup returns CDR1 SGHRS and CDR2 YFSETQ. Trimming pared 0 bases from V and 1 base from J, leaving 13 bases between. Full variable domain (remainder filled in from reference TRBV5-1 and TRBJ2-2): KAGVTQTPRYLIKTRGQQVTLSCSPISGHRSVSWYQQTPGQGLQFLFEYFSETQRNKGNFPGRFSGRQFSNSRSEMNVSTLELGDSALYLCASSLEQGLWNTGELFFGEGSRLTVL.

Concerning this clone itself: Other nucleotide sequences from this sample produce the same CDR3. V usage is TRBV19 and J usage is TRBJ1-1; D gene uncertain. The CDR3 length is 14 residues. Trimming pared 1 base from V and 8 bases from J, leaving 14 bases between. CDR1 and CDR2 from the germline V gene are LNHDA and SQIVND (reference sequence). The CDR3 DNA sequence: TGTGCCAGTAGTATAGTCCTTGATACCACCGAAGCTTTCTTT. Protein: CASSIVLDTTEAFF.

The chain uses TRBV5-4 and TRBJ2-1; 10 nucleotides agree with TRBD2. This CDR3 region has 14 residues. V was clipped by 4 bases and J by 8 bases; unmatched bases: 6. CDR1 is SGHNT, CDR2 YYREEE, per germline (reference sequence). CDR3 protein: CASSVGLARDEQFF. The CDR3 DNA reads TGTGCCAGCAGCGTGGGACTAGCGAGAGATGAGCAGTTCTTC.

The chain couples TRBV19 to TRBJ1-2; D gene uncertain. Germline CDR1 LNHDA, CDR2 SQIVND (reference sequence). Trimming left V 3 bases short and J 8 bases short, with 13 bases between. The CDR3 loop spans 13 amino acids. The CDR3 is CASSMSVIRGYTF. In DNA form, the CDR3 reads TGTGCCAGTAGTATGAGCGTGATTCGGGGCTACACCTTC.

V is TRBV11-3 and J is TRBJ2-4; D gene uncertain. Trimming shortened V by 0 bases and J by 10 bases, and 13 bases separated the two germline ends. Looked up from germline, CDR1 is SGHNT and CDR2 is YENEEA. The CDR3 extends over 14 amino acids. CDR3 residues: CASSLEAPPSIQYF. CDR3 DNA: TGTGCCAGCAGCTTAGAGGCCCCCCCTTCTATTCAGTACTTC.

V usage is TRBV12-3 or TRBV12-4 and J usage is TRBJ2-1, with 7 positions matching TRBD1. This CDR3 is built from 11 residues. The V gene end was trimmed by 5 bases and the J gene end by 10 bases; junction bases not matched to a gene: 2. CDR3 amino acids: CASSIRGEQFF. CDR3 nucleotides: TGTGCCAGCAGTATCAGGGGGGAGCAGTTCTTC.

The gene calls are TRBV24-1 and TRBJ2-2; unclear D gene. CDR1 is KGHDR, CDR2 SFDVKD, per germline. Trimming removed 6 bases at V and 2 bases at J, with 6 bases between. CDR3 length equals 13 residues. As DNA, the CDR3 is TGTGCCACCAGTAGAGGTAACACCGGGGAGCTGTTTTTT. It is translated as CATSRGNTGELFF.

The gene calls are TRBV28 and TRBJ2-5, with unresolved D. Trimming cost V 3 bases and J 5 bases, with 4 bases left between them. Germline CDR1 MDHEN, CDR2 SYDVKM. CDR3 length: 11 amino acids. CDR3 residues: CASSFGETQYF. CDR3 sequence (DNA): TGTGCCAGCAGTTTTGGTGAGACCCAGTACTTC.

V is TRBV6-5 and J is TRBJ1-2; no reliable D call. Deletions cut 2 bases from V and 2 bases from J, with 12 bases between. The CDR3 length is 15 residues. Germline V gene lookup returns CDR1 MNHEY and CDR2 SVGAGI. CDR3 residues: CASSYPSGGNYGYTF. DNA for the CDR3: TGTGCCAGCAGTTACCCCTCGGGAGGGAACTATGGCTACACCTTC.

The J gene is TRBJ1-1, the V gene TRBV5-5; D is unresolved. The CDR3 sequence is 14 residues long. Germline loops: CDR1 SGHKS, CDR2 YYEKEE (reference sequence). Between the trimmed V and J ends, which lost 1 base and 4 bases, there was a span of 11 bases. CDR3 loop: CASSLKDGLTEAFF. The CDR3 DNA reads TGTGCCAGCAGCTTGAAAGACGGACTCACTGAAGCTTTCTTT.

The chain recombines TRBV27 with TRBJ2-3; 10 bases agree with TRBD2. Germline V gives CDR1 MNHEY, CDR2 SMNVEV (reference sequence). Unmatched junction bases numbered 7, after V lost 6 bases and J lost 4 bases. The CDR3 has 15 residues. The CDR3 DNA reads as TGTGCCAGCAGAAGACTAGCGGGTGGTCCAGATACGCAGTATTTT. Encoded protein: CASRRLAGGPDTQYF.

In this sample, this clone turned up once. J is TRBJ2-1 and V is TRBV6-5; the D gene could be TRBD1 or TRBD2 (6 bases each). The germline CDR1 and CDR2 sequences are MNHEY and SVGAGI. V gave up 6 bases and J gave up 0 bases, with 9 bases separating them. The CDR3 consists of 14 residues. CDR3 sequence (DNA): TGTGCCAGCAGAGGGGGGACCTCCTACAATGAGCAGTTCTTC. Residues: CASRGGTSYNEQFF.

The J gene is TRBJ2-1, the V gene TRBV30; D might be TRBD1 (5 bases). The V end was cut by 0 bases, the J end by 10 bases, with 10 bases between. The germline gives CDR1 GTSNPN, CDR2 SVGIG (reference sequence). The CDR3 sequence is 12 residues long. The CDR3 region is CAWSVLRGEQFF. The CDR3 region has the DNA TGTGCCTGGAGTGTCCTTAGGGGCGAGCAGTTCTTC.

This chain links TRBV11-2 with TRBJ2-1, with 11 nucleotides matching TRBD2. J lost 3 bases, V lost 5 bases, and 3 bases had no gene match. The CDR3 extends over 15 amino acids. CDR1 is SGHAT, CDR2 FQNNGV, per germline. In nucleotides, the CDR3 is TGTGCCAGCAGCCCCGGGACTAGCGGCTACAATGAGCAGTTCTTC. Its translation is CASSPGTSGYNEQFF.

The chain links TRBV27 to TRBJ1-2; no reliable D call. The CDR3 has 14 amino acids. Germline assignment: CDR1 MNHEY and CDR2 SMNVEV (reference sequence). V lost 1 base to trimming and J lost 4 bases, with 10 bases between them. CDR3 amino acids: CASSLFGPGYGYTF. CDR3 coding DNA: TGTGCCAGCAGTTTATTTGGGCCCGGCTATGGCTACACCTTC.

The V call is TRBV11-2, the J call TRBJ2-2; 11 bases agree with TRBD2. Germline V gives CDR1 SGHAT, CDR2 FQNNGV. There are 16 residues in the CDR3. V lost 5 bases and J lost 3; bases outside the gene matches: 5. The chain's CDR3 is CASSKLAGEYTGELFF. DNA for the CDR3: TGTGCCAGCAGCAAACTAGCGGGAGAGTACACCGGGGAGCTGTTTTTT.